These 18 T cell receptor beta chains came from one sample sequenced in a study of identical twins listed by TCRdb under 2016. Library preparation employed 5' RACE. The sample was run on an Illumina HiSeq 2000. TCRdb's own reprocessing of the public reads used fastp at Q25 and MiXCR and kept productive beta chains. Merged by CDR3 protein, the rows form single entries marked with the most common genes and DNA. The sample has roughly 690,000 distinct CDR3 sequences on record, around 20% of them singletons. The ten largest account for over 4% of the sample. Another study also made use of these data, one on T cells expressing NK-cell markers.

Source material: PBMCs. The receptors come from a woman aged 18-29 years in good health.

V and J are TRBV28 and TRBJ2-7; tentatively, D is TRBD1 or TRBD2 (5 bases each). With 4 bases removed from V and 0 bases from J, the gap between germline ends came to 19 bases. Germline-derived CDR1 and CDR2 are MDHEN and SYDVKM. The CDR3 is 17 residues long. In DNA form, the CDR3 reads TGTGCCAGCAGTTGGGCCCTAAGGGACCGCCGCTCCTACGAGCAGTACTTC. Protein: CASSWALRDRRSYEQYF.

There are a few counts of this clonotype. This chain links TRBV20-1 with TRBJ2-1, with 7 bases fitting TRBD1. From germline, CDR1 is DFQATT and CDR2 SNEGSKA (reference sequence). There are 15 residues in the CDR3. The junction had 4 bases not matched to a gene; V was cut back by 2 bases and J by 0 bases. The CDR3 spells CSARRDRRSYNEQFF. CDR3 DNA sequence: TGCAGTGCTAGACGGGACAGACGCTCCTACAATGAGCAGTTCTTC.

This clonotype was seen a handful of times. The J gene is TRBJ2-7, the V gene TRBV12-5; D is unresolved. Germline V gives CDR1 LGHNT, CDR2 FRNRAP. The V and J ends lost 0 bases and 1 base respectively, with 7 bases between them. The CDR3 runs 14 residues. CDR3 DNA: TGTGCTAGTGGTTTGGTACCCGGATCCTACGAGCAGTACTTC. This gives the protein CASGLVPGSYEQYF.

This clonotype is labeled as medium-sized. The chain couples TRBV20-1 to TRBJ2-1, with no clear D. Germline-derived CDR1 and CDR2 are DFQATT and SNEGSKA (reference sequence). The CDR3 covers 14 residues. Trimming cost V 1 base and J 3 bases, with 10 bases left between them. This CDR3 is CSARGQLGYNEQFF. CDR3 bases: TGCAGTGCTAGAGGGCAATTGGGCTACAATGAGCAGTTCTTC.

This clonotype was seen a few times. The chain combines TRBV2 with TRBJ1-2; D is undetermined. CDR1 and CDR2 from the germline V gene are SNHLY and FYNNEI. This CDR3 comprises 11 residues. V lost 7 bases and J 3 bases, leaving 6 bases between the germline ends. The CDR3 here is CASNIDYGYTF. The CDR3 DNA follows: TGTGCCAGCAACATAGACTATGGCTACACCTTC.

The V and J genes are TRBV6-1 and TRBJ2-5; D is possibly TRBD1 (6 bases). CDR3 size: 15 residues. V dropped 6 bases and J dropped 8 bases, with 22 bases sitting between them. The germline V gene has CDR1 MNHNS and CDR2 SASEGT. CDR3: CASSSGTTGHETQYF. DNA of the CDR3: TGTGCCAGCAGCTCCGGGACAACGGGACACGAAACCCAGTACTTC.

This clonotype has just a few counts. The V gene is TRBV27, the J gene TRBJ2-5; maybe TRBD2 (6 bases). The V gene lost 8 bases and the J gene lost 7 bases, with 17 bases spanning the gap. Per germline, CDR1 MNHEY and CDR2 SMNVEV (reference sequence). The CDR3 sequence is 13 residues long. CDR3 nucleotides: TGTGCCAGCTCCCGGAGGGTTTTGGGGACCCAGTACTTC. Amino acids: CASSRRVLGTQYF.

This clonotype was seen only once. The chain links TRBV4-1 to TRBJ2-7, with 7 nucleotides matching TRBD1. Germline values: CDR1 MGHRA, CDR2 YSYEKL. This CDR3 contains 15 residues. The V and J ends lost 3 bases and 6 bases, in that order; junction bases with no gene match: 11. The CDR3 is CASSHPQGIAGEQYF. The CDR3 nucleotides are TGCGCCAGCAGCCATCCACAGGGGATCGCCGGCGAGCAGTACTTC.

The chain carries TRBV7-9 and TRBJ1-1, with no clear D. CDR3 size: 12 residues. The V end was cut by 8 bases, the J end by 0 bases, with 7 bases between. The germline CDR1 and CDR2 sequences are SEHNR and FQNEAQ (reference sequence). Written as DNA, the CDR3 is TGTGCCAGCGTACTGTTGAACACTGAAGCTTTCTTT. Residues: CASVLLNTEAFF.

This clonotype was counted a few times. This rearrangement joins TRBV6-2 or TRBV6-3 to TRBJ2-3; D remains ambiguous. This CDR3 contains 13 residues. The germline V gene encodes CDR1 MNHEY and CDR2 SVGEGT. V lost 6 bases and J 5 bases, leaving 12 bases between the germline ends. The CDR3: CASRRGMKDTQYF. CDR3 nucleotides: TGTGCCAGCAGACGAGGAATGAAAGATACGCAGTATTTT.

This clonotype has more than one count but fewer than ten. The chain is built from TRBV10-2 and TRBJ2-7, with TRBD1 matching 10 bases. V shed 8 bases, J shed 6 bases, and the junction held 7 bases outside the gene matches. From germline, CDR1 is WSHSY and CDR2 SAAADI. The CDR3 spans 13 residues. In nucleotides, the CDR3 is TGCGCCAGCGGGTCGGACAGGGGGGTCGAGCAGTACTTC. Translation: CASGSDRGVEQYF.

This clonotype was seen a handful of times. V and J are TRBV6-1 and TRBJ2-7; D perhaps matches TRBD1 (6 bases). Germline CDR1 and CDR2: MNHNS and SASEGT. The CDR3 loop spans 13 amino acids. V was clipped by 6 bases and J by 3 bases, with 12 bases between them. The CDR3 sequence: CASRAGAIYEQYF. The DNA of the CDR3 is TGTGCCAGCAGGGCAGGGGCAATCTACGAGCAGTACTTC.

This clonotype showed up just a few times. The V call is TRBV10-2, the J call TRBJ2-5; TRBD2 matches at 7 bases. With 8 bases clipped from V and 2 bases from J, the junction kept 11 bases outside the gene matches. Germline V gene sequence: CDR1 WSHSY, CDR2 SAAADI. The CDR3 consists of 15 residues. The DNA of the CDR3 is TGCGCCAGCTACCCCGGGGAAGCGGGGCAAGAGACCCAGTACTTC. Translating gives CASYPGEAGQETQYF.

The chain has TRBV6-1 and TRBJ2-7; 8 bases align to TRBD1. The CDR3 is 14 amino acids. Germline assignment: CDR1 MNHNS and CDR2 SASEGT. J lost 2 bases, V lost 6 bases, and 6 bases had no gene match. The CDR3 loop is CASSPGQETYEQYF. CDR3 nucleotide sequence: TGTGCCAGCAGCCCGGGACAGGAAACCTACGAGCAGTACTTC.

This clonotype was detected a few times. The CDR3 loop is CSARVPDRVTDTQYF. The CDR3 DNA reads TGCAGTGCTAGAGTCCCGGACAGGGTAACGGATACGCAGTATTTT. This chain links TRBV20-1 with TRBJ2-3, with 8 positions matching TRBD1. V was pared by 1 base and J by 6 bases, with 9 bases of the junction left unmatched. The germline V gene has CDR1 DFQATT and CDR2 SNEGSKA (reference sequence). The CDR3 is 15 residues long.

V usage is TRBV20-1 and J usage is TRBJ2-1; D gene unclear. The V and J ends lost 7 bases and 7 bases respectively, with 11 bases between them. The CDR3 runs to 11 residues. Germline CDR1 is DFQATT and CDR2 is SNEGSKA (reference sequence). CDR3 coding DNA: TGCAGTGGTAACAGCTGGAATGAGCAGTTCTTC. This codes for CSGNSWNEQFF.

V usage is TRBV18 and J usage is TRBJ2-3, with TRBD2 matching 8 bases. CDR1 and CDR2 (germline): KGHSH, LQKENI. V gave up 2 bases and J gave up 3 bases; unmatched junction bases: 7. The length of the CDR3 is 16 residues. The CDR3 DNA follows: TGTGCCAGCTCACCATCGAGACTAGCGCCAACAGATACGCAGTATTTT. Translation: CASSPSRLAPTDTQYF. Using reference TRBV18 and TRBJ2-3 for the parts outside the CDR3, the full variable domain is NAGVMQNPRHLVRRRGQEARLRCSPMKGHSHVYWYRQLPEEGLKFMVYLQKENIIDESGMPKERFSAEFPKEGPSILRIQQVVRGDSAAYFCASSPSRLAPTDTQYFGPGTRLTVL.

The rearrangement uses TRBV18 and TRBJ2-1; D could derive from TRBD1 or TRBD2 (5 bases each). The V gene's germline CDR1 is KGHSH and CDR2 LQKENI. The CDR3 extends over 15 amino acids. The V gene lost 4 bases and the J gene lost 9 bases, with 19 bases spanning the gap. The CDR3 region is CASSQGTVGVGEQFF. CDR3 nucleotide sequence: TGTGCCAGCTCACAAGGGACGGTCGGGGTTGGTGAGCAGTTCTTC.